The 10 T cell receptor beta chains listed next were all sequenced from one sample in a study of technical replicates of blood from a few donors. Some clones are missing from TCRdb's copy, which holds only in-frame ones; the method was immunoSEQ multiplex PCR. Found here are about 100,000 clones, roughly 95% of them singletons; the top ten hold around 0.35%. Sequencing used T cells isolated from PBMCs. The source is a human donor in good health.

Written as DNA, the CDR3 is TGTGCCAGCAGCTTAGCAGTCGGGCTAGCGGGGTCTGAGCAGTTCTTC. Its translation: CASSLAVGLAGSEQFF. This sequence joins TRBV11-2 and TRBJ2-1, with TRBD2 matching over 9 bases. CDR1 and CDR2 (germline): SGHAT, FQNNGV. CDR3 length: 16 amino acids. The V and J ends lost 1 base and 9 bases, in that order; junction bases with no gene match: 10.

This rearrangement joins TRBV10-3 to TRBJ2-5, with TRBD2 identical over 10 bases. This CDR3 is 16 amino acids long. CDR1 is ENHRY and CDR2 is SYGVKD in the germline V gene. V was pared by 0 bases and J by 4 bases, with 5 bases of the junction left unmatched. This CDR3 is CAISESASGRGETQYF. The CDR3, as DNA: TGTGCCATCAGTGAGTCGGCTAGCGGGAGAGGAGAGACCCAGTACTTC.

The chain recombines TRBV5-8 with TRBJ2-3; 9 bases fit TRBD2. This CDR3 spans 16 amino acids. With 4 bases clipped from V and 6 bases from J, the junction kept 12 bases outside the gene matches. Germline V gene data show CDR1 as SGHTS and CDR2 as YDEGEE. The CDR3 region is CASSPRPGTSIDTQYF. The CDR3 bases are TGTGCCAGCAGCCCCCGCCCCGGGACTAGCATCGATACGCAGTATTTT.

V is TRBV19 and J is TRBJ2-1; 8 bases align to TRBD1. The CDR3 contains 13 residues. The junction had 3 bases not matched to a gene; V was cut back by 5 bases and J by 6 bases. Germline values: CDR1 LNHDA, CDR2 SQIVND (reference sequence). The CDR3 DNA sequence: TGTGCCAGTAGTGGGGACAGGTTCAATGAGCAGTTCTTC. This sequence encodes CASSGDRFNEQFF.

Concerning this clone: This specimen includes other DNA sequences encoding the same CDR3. The chain uses TRBV7-9 and TRBJ2-7, with 9 bases matching TRBD1. CDR3 length: 13 residues. The germline CDR1 and CDR2 sequences are SEHNR and FQNEAQ (reference sequence). The trim removed 3 bases at V and 4 bases at J, leaving 1 base unmatched. The CDR3 here is CASSLGTGYEQYF. The CDR3 nucleotides are TGTGCCAGCAGCTTGGGGACAGGGTACGAGCAGTACTTC. Variable domain in full (rest from reference TRBV7-9 and TRBJ2-7): DTGVSQNPRHKITKRGQNVTFRCDPISEHNRLYWYRQTLGQGPEFLTYFQNEAQLEKSRLLSDRFSAERPKGSFSTLEIQRTEQGDSAMYLCASSLGTGYEQYFGPGTRLTVT.

This chain uses TRBV28 with TRBJ2-3, with 8 nucleotides matching TRBD1. Trimming cost V 7 bases and J 2 bases; bases outside gene matches: 5. Looked up from germline, CDR1 is MDHEN and CDR2 is SYDVKM. The CDR3 is 14 amino acids. The CDR3 DNA is TGTGCCAGCATTCGGACAGGGACCACAGATACGCAGTATTTT. Protein: CASIRTGTTDTQYF.

The CDR3 spells CATRTGRNTEAFF. CDR3 bases: TGCGCCACAAGGACAGGGAGGAACACTGAAGCTTTCTTT. This chain uses TRBV10-1 with TRBJ1-1; 8 nucleotides line up with TRBD1. Trimming took 10 bases from V and 1 from J; bases not matched to a gene: 5. This CDR3 region has 13 residues. Germline V gives CDR1 WNHNN, CDR2 SYGVQD (reference sequence).

The chain has TRBV7-2 and TRBJ1-3, with D perhaps matching TRBD1 (6 bases). CDR1 and CDR2 (germline): SGHTA, FQGNSA. V lost 5 bases to trimming and J lost 2 bases, with 13 bases between them. This CDR3 has 15 amino acids. CDR3 nucleotide sequence: TGTGCCAGCAGCCCCACGACAGGTGCTGGAAACACCATATATTTT. The encoded protein is CASSPTTGAGNTIYF.

The J gene is TRBJ2-2, the V gene TRBV6-1; D is undetermined. The CDR3 is made up of 13 amino acids. Germline-derived CDR1 and CDR2 are MNHNS and SASEGT. V lost 4 bases and J lost 4, with 7 bases in between. The CDR3 reads CASSAQSTGELFF. The CDR3 region has the DNA TGTGCCAGCAGTGCGCAGTCCACCGGGGAGCTGTTTTTT.

The V gene is TRBV19, the J gene TRBJ2-7; 11 bases line up with TRBD1. This CDR3 is 16 amino acids long. Trimming took 6 bases from V and 3 from J; bases not matched to a gene: 10. Germline lookup yields CDR1 LNHDA and CDR2 SQIVND (reference sequence). The CDR3 loop is CASSPTRTGGYYEQYF. DNA of the CDR3: TGTGCCAGTAGCCCCACTCGGACAGGGGGCTACTACGAGCAGTACTTC.